These T cell receptor beta chains were read from a single sample in a study of OX40 agonist ivuxolimab in advanced cancers. The protocol was immunoSEQ multiplex PCR, while the TCRdb copy is restricted to in-frame clones and leaves out a portion. The repertoire consists of roughly 60,000 clones, with roughly 89% occurring once and the leading ten covering approximately 0.78%. The sequenced sample was CD4+ or CD8+ T cells sorted from blood, obtained in a trial of the OX40 agonist ivuxolimab. Source of these receptors: an adult with an advanced solid tumor such as melanoma, head and neck, liver or kidney cancer. Both conserved end residues are part of each CDR3. A D gene is named only where the DNA matches it firmly. Part of the rows lack a size; the others show once, few, many or a class for expanded clones.

size,D,J,V,length,CDR3,DNA
once,TRBD1,TRBJ2-7,TRBV6-5,14,CASSEGRGTARGDF,TGTGCCAGCAGTGAAGGGCGTGGGACAGCCCGAGGGGACTTC
.,.,TRBJ1-4,TRBV6-1,13,CASEGTTNEKLFF,TGTGCCAGCGAGGGGACAACTAATGAAAAACTGTTTTTT
.,.,TRBJ1-2,TRBV19,12,CASSRLGVGYTF,TGTGCCAGTAGCCGTCTAGGAGTGGGCTACACCTTC
few,.,TRBJ2-1,TRBV30,13,CAWSRGAGNEQFF,TGTGCCTGGAGTCGGGGGGCCGGGAATGAGCAGTTCTTC
.,.,TRBJ2-1,TRBV6-6,13,CASSGTNYNEQFF,TGTGCCAGCAGCGGGACAAACTACAATGAGCAGTTCTTC
.,.,TRBJ2-5,TRBV5-6,15,CASSSGPTGGETQYF,TGTGCCAGCAGCTCGGGTCCTACAGGAGGAGAGACCCAGTACTTC
.,.,TRBJ1-5,TRBV19,14,CASRPAPSNQPQHF,TGTGCCAGTAGACCCGCCCCGAGCAATCAGCCCCAGCATTTT
.,.,TRBJ1-2,TRBV6-1,13,CASSTVGDYGYTF,TGTGCCAGCAGCACGGTTGGTGACTATGGCTACACCTTC
.,TRBD1,TRBJ2-3,TRBV7-9,16,CASSLARTGIGDTQYF,TGTGCCAGCAGCTTAGCGCGGACAGGGATAGGAGATACGCAGTATTTT
.,TRBD1,TRBJ1-1,TRBV11-1,16,CASSWGRTGENTEAFF,TGTGCCAGCAGCTGGGGCAGGACAGGGGAGAACACTGAAGCTTTCTTT
.,TRBD2,TRBJ2-1,TRBV11-2,18,CASSRPGTSGGAYNEQFF,TGTGCCAGCAGCCGTCCCGGGACTAGCGGGGGGGCCTACAATGAGCAGTTCTTC
.,.,TRBJ2-3,TRBV7-3,17,CASSLTGGMSSTDTQYF,TGTGCCAGCAGCTTAACGGGCGGGATGAGCAGCACAGATACGCAGTATTTT
few,.,TRBJ2-1,TRBV30,15,CAWSLGGTRDNEQFF,TGTGCCTGGAGTTTGGGGGGAACAAGGGACAATGAGCAGTTCTTC
once,.,TRBJ2-5,TRBV18,15,CASSRDGRLWETQYF,TGTGCCAGCTCACGGGACGGACGACTTTGGGAGACCCAGTACTTC
.,TRBD1,TRBJ2-7,TRBV27,18,CASSQPPPSTGALYEQYF,TGTGCCAGCAGTCAACCCCCCCCGTCGACAGGGGCTCTCTACGAGCAGTACTTC
once,.,TRBJ1-1,TRBV6-1,13,CASSERAGVRAFF,TGTGCCAGCAGTGAAAGGGCAGGGGTAAGAGCTTTCTTT
.,.,TRBJ1-3,TRBV27,15,CASSLGGNSGNTIYF,TGTGCCAGCAGTTTGGGCGGGAACTCTGGAAACACCATATATTTT
.,TRBD2,TRBJ2-3,TRBV7-2,18,CASSWGLAGAIRTDTQYF,TGTGCCAGCAGCTGGGGACTAGCGGGGGCTATCAGGACAGATACGCAGTATTTT
.,.,TRBJ2-7,TRBV27,11,CASSHRAEQYF,TGTGCCAGCAGTCACAGGGCCGAGCAGTACTTC
once,.,TRBJ1-1,TRBV13,13,CASSLRRGTEAFF,TGTGCCAGCAGCTTACGTAGGGGCACTGAAGCTTTCTTT
.,.,TRBJ2-5,TRBV5-8,15,CASSPRVRGQETQYF,TGTGCCAGCAGCCCCAGAGTCAGGGGCCAAGAGACCCAGTACTTC
.,.,TRBJ1-1,TRBV4-3,15,CASSLVFGGLTEAFF,TGCGCCAGCAGCCTCGTCTTCGGGGGATTGACTGAAGCTTTCTTT
.,.,TRBJ1-5,TRBV10-2,16,CASSIGPGSSNQPQHF,TGCGCCAGCAGTATTGGACCAGGGAGTAGCAATCAGCCCCAGCATTTT
.,.,TRBJ1-3,TRBV25-1,16,CASSDNLRVLGNTIYF,TGTGCCAGCAGTGACAACCTCAGGGTTCTTGGAAACACCATATATTTT
.,.,TRBJ1-3,TRBV2,17,CASKAGTSFSSGNTIYF,TGTGCCAGCAAGGCAGGGACATCTTTCTCCTCTGGAAACACCATATATTTT
.,.,TRBJ1-1,TRBV6-6,14,CASSWTDPNTEAFF,TGTGCCAGCAGTTGGACGGATCCGAACACTGAAGCTTTCTTT
.,.,TRBJ1-2,TRBV6-1,13,CASRSEGGRGYTF,TGTGCCAGCAGATCCGAGGGGGGGCGAGGCTACACCTTC
few,.,TRBJ2-3,TRBV19,16,CASSIEAGASTDTQYF,TGTGCCAGTAGTATAGAGGCAGGGGCTAGCACAGATACGCAGTATTTT
.,.,TRBJ2-5,TRBV2,13,CASSVQGRETQYF,TGTGCCAGCAGTGTCCAGGGGCGTGAGACCCAGTACTTC
.,.,TRBJ2-5,TRBV7-9,16,CASSLWRTHNQETQYF,TGTGCCAGCAGCTTATGGAGGACACACAACCAAGAGACCCAGTACTTC
.,.,TRBJ2-3,TRBV18,11,CASSLADTQYF,TGTGCCAGCTCACTCGCGGATACGCAGTATTTT
.,TRBD1,TRBJ1-2,TRBV5-1,15,CASSFRTGDEYGYTF,TGCGCCAGCAGCTTTAGGACAGGGGACGAATATGGCTACACCTTC
.,.,TRBJ2-7,TRBV6-6,13,CASSVQGRYEQYF,TGTGCCAGCAGTGTACAGGGTCGCTACGAGCAGTACTTC
once,TRBD1,TRBJ2-2,TRBV5-1,18,CASSFNPVGEGATGELFF,TGCGCCAGCAGCTTTAATCCCGTAGGAGAGGGGGCGACCGGGGAGCTGTTTTTT
.,.,TRBJ1-2,TRBV28,12,CASSYSNYGYTF,TGTGCCAGCAGTTATTCTAACTATGGCTACACCTTC
.,.,TRBJ2-5,TRBV4-1,12,CASSHPRETQYF,TGCGCCAGCAGCCACCCTCGGGAGACCCAGTACTTC
once,.,TRBJ2-3,TRBV5-1,19,CASSLNDARMSGASDTQYF,TGCGCCAGCAGCTTGAACGACGCCCGTATGTCAGGGGCGTCAGATACGCAGTATTTT
few,.,TRBJ1-4,TRBV30,12,CASGGVVQKLFF,TGTGCCAGCGGGGGGGTAGTACAGAAACTGTTTTTT
few,.,TRBJ1-1,TRBV28,16,CASSSLRQASGTEAFF,TGTGCCAGCAGTTCCTTAAGACAGGCATCGGGCACTGAAGCTTTCTTT
once,.,TRBJ2-7,TRBV13,15,CASSLKSGVSYEQYF,TGTGCCAGCAGCTTAAAATCGGGGGTCTCCTACGAGCAGTACTTC
.,.,TRBJ1-2,TRBV7-8,16,CASSPRLGGANYGYTF,TGTGCCAGCAGCCCCCGCTTAGGGGGAGCTAACTATGGCTACACCTTC
.,.,TRBJ2-1,TRBV9,15,CASSARADSYNEQFF,TGTGCCAGCAGCGCCCGGGCAGACTCGTACAATGAGCAGTTCTTC
.,TRBD1,TRBJ2-7,TRBV9,16,CASSLGTGASSYEQYF,TGTGCCAGCAGCCTTGGGACAGGGGCAAGCTCCTACGAGCAGTACTTC
.,TRBD1,TRBJ2-7,TRBV30,14,CAIDRGQGTYEQYF,TGTGCCATAGACCGGGGACAGGGAACTTACGAGCAGTACTTC
once,.,TRBJ2-5,TRBV5-5,12,CASSLSQETQYF,TGTGCCAGCAGCTTGTCCCAAGAGACCCAGTACTTC
.,TRBD1,TRBJ1-2,TRBV18,19,CASSPLALRGQGVTYGYTF,TGTGCCAGCTCACCATTAGCACTGAGGGGACAGGGCGTGACCTATGGCTACACCTTC
.,TRBD1,TRBJ1-5,TRBV19,16,CASSTGQGISNQPQHF,TGTGCCAGTAGTACGGGACAGGGTATAAGCAATCAGCCCCAGCATTTT
.,TRBD1,TRBJ1-5,TRBV2,17,CASSLGQGSGSNQPQHF,TGTGCCAGCAGTCTGGGACAGGGGAGCGGGAGCAATCAGCCCCAGCATTTT
.,TRBD1,TRBJ1-2,TRBV19,14,CASASIDRGYGYTF,TGTGCCAGTGCATCAATCGACAGGGGCTATGGCTACACCTTC
few,TRBD1,TRBJ2-7,TRBV27,15,CASSRRQGSSYEQYF,TGTGCCAGCAGCCGTAGACAGGGGAGCTCCTACGAGCAGTACTTC
.,.,TRBJ1-1,TRBV7-9,16,CASSPVNPRQNTEAFF,TGTGCCAGCAGCCCTGTCAACCCGCGACAGAACACTGAAGCTTTCTTT